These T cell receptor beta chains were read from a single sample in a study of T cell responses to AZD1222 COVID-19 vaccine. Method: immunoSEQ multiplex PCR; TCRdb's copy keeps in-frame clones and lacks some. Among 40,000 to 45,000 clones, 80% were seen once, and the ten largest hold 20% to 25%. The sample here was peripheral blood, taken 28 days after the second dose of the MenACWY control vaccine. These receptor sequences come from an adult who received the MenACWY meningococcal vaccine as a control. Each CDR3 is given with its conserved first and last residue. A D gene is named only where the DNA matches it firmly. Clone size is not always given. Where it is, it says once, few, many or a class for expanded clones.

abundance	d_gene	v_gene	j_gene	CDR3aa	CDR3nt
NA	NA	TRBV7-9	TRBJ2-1	CASSFVRAYNEQFF	TGTGCCAGCAGCTTCGTAAGGGCCTACAATGAGCAGTTCTTC
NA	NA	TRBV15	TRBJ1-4	CATSRRQPNEKLFF	TGTGCCACCAGCAGAAGACAGCCAAATGAAAAACTGTTTTTT
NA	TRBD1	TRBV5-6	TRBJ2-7	CASSMTGGRLEQYF	TGTGCCAGCAGTATGACAGGGGGCCGTCTCGAGCAGTACTTC
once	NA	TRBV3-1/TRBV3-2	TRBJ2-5	CASSLGDTQYF	TGTGCCAGCAGCCTCGGGGATACCCAGTACTTC
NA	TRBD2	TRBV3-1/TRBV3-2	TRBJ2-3	CASSPRTSGGRDTQYF	TGTGCCAGCAGCCCCCGGACTAGCGGGGGACGAGATACGCAGTATTTT
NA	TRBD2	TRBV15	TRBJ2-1	CATSRESGLAGITNEQFF	TGTGCCACCAGCAGAGAGTCAGGACTAGCGGGAATAACTAATGAGCAGTTCTTC
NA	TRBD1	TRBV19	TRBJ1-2	CASCGQGNHGYTF	TGTGCCAGTTGTGGACAGGGGAACCATGGCTACACCTTC
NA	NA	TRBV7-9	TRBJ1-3	CASSAIGGRGNTIYF	TGTGCCAGCAGCGCCATCGGGGGTCGTGGAAACACCATATATTTT
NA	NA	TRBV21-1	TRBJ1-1	CASSKGGVVIMNTEAFF	TGTGCCAGCAGCAAAGGGGGGGTTGTAATAATGAACACTGAAGCTTTCTTT
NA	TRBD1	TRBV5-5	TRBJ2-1	CASSPSAGGLGNEQFF	TGTGCCAGCAGTCCAAGTGCAGGGGGCTTAGGCAATGAGCAGTTCTTC
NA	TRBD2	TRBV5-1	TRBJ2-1	CASSAASGGADEQFF	TGCGCCAGCAGCGCCGCTAGCGGGGGGGCCGATGAGCAGTTCTTC
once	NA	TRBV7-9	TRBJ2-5	CASRLKDPGGTQYF	TGTGCCAGCAGGCTAAAGGACCCTGGAGGGACCCAGTACTTC
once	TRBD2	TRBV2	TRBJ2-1	CASSRTSGSYNEQFF	TGTGCCAGCAGTAGGACTAGCGGTTCCTACAATGAGCAGTTCTTC
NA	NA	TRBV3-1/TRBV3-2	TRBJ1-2	CASSMLGGSDYGYTF	TGTGCCAGCTCCATGCTAGGGGGATCAGACTATGGCTACACCTTC
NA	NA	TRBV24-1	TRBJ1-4	CATSDPCYNEKLFF	TGTGCCACCAGTGATCCATGTTATAATGAAAAACTGTTTTTT
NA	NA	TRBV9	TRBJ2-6	CASSVDPGANVLTF	TGTGCCAGCAGCGTAGACCCCGGGGCCAACGTCCTGACTTTC
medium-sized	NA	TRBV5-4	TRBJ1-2	CASSPPAEVNYGYTF	TGTGCCAGCAGCCCCCCGGCCGAGGTTAACTATGGCTACACCTTC
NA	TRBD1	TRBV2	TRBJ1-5	CASSFFGQEAYSNQPQHF	TGTGCCAGCAGTTTCTTCGGACAGGAAGCTTATAGCAATCAGCCCCAGCATTTT
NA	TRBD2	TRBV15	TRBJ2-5	CATSRTPGLAGETQYF	TGTGCCACCAGCAGAACCCCGGGACTAGCGGGGGAGACCCAGTACTTC
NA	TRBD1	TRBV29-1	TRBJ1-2	CSVEPDRVYGYTF	TGCAGCGTCGAACCCGACAGGGTCTATGGCTACACCTTC
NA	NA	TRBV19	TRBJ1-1	CASSAGGMGAFF	TGTGCCAGTTCGGCGGGGGGGATGGGGGCTTTCTTT
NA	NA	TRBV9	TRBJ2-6	CASSATDSGANVLTF	TGTGCCAGCAGCGCCACTGACTCTGGGGCCAACGTCCTGACTTTC
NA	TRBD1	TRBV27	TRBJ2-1	CASKWTGSGNEQFF	TGTGCCAGCAAATGGACAGGGTCTGGTAATGAGCAGTTCTTC
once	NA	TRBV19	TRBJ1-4	CASSITGSWSEKLFF	TGTGCCAGTAGTATAACAGGGAGTTGGAGTGAAAAACTGTTTTTT
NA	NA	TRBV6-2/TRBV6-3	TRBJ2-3	CASSLRRFTDTQYF	TGTGCCAGCAGCCTGAGGAGATTCACAGATACGCAGTATTTT
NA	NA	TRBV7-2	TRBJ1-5	CASSPQPHTNQPQHF	TGTGCCAGCAGCCCCCAACCCCACACGAATCAGCCCCAGCATTTT
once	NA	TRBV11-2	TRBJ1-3	CASSLPPTRSGNTIYF	TGTGCCAGCAGCTTACCCCCTACCCGCTCTGGAAACACCATATATTTT
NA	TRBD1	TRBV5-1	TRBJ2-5	CASSSSVGTEETQYF	TGCGCCAGCAGCTCTTCCGTGGGGACAGAAGAGACCCAGTACTTC
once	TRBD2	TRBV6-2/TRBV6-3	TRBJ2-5	CASSLAGSQETQYF	TGTGCCAGCAGCCTAGCGGGGTCCCAAGAGACCCAGTACTTC
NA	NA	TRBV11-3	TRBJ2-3	CASSPGTDEVADTQYF	TGTGCCAGCAGCCCCGGTACAGACGAGGTGGCTGATACGCAGTATTTT
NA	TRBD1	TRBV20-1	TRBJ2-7	CSVGQNHEQYF	TGCAGCGTGGGACAGAACCACGAGCAGTACTTC
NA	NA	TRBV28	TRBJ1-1	CASSLRLNWGTEAFF	TGTGCCAGCAGTTTACGACTGAATTGGGGGACTGAAGCTTTCTTT
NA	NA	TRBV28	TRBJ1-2	CASSPRPRDQGYTF	TGTGCCAGCAGTCCCCGTCCCAGGGACCAAGGCTACACCTTC
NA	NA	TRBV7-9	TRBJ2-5	CASSLDAEGGETQYF	TGTGCCAGCAGCTTAGATGCGGAGGGTGGGGAGACCCAGTACTTC
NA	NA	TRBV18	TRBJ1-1	CASSRDIDTEAFF	TGTGCCAGCTCTAGGGATATTGACACTGAAGCTTTCTTT
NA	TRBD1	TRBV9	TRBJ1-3	CASTKQGGPGNTIYF	TGTGCCAGCACCAAACAGGGGGGCCCTGGAAACACCATATATTTT
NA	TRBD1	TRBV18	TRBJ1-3	CASSPTPMTGSQNTIYF	TGTGCCAGCTCACCGACTCCTATGACAGGGTCTCAAAACACCATATATTTT
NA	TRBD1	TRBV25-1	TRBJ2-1	CASKGTGPNEQFF	TGTGCCAGCAAGGGGACAGGGCCGAATGAGCAGTTCTTC
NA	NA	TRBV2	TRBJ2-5	CASSVWVQETQYF	TGTGCCAGCAGTGTGTGGGTTCAAGAGACCCAGTACTTC
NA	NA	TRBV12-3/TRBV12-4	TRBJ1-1	CASSLKSNTEAFF	TGTGCCAGCAGTTTAAAGTCGAACACTGAAGCTTTCTTT
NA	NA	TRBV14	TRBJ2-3	CASSQEADLAHTDTQYF	TGTGCCAGCAGCCAAGAGGCTGACTTGGCCCACACAGATACGCAGTATTTT
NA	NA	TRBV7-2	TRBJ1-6	CASSFLTVNSPLHF	TGTGCCAGCAGCTTCCTTACTGTGAATTCACCCCTCCACTTT
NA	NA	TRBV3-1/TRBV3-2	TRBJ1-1	CASSQDPIRTEAFF	TGTGCCAGCAGCCAAGACCCAATCCGCACTGAAGCTTTCTTT
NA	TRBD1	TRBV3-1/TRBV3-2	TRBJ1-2	CASSHRTGEGYTF	TGTGCCAGCAGTCATCGGACAGGGGAAGGCTACACCTTC
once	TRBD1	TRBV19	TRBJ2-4	CASMGTGLAKNIQYF	TGTGCCAGTATGGGGACAGGGCTAGCCAAAAACATTCAGTACTTC